This T cell receptor beta chain was identified during a study of Ad26.COV2.S vaccination and SARS-CoV-2 variants. Concerning this clone itself: What it binds is unknown.

Repertoires were generated with immunoSEQ multiplex PCR, while TCRdb's copy carries only in-frame clones and drops some. Of fewer than 150,000 clones in the sample, more than 80% were seen once. The germline CDR1 and CDR2 sequences are SGHTA and FQGNSA. V was clipped by 7 bases and J by 1 base, with 13 bases between them. CDR3 length: 14 residues. Study results and caveats: After vaccination, reports described spike-specific CD8+ and CD4+ T cell responses as showing substantial breadth. It is possible that the TCR breadth and depth analyses underestimated the total T cell responses.

The clonotype comes from a human donor who had recovered from COVID-19. The sample was peripheral blood, taken after recovery from COVID-19. The chain employs TRBV7-2 and TRBJ1-1, with no clear D. CDR3 protein: CASMSGNRNTEAFF. DNA of the CDR3: TGTGCCAGCATGTCGGGTAATCGGAACACTGAAGCTTTCTTT.